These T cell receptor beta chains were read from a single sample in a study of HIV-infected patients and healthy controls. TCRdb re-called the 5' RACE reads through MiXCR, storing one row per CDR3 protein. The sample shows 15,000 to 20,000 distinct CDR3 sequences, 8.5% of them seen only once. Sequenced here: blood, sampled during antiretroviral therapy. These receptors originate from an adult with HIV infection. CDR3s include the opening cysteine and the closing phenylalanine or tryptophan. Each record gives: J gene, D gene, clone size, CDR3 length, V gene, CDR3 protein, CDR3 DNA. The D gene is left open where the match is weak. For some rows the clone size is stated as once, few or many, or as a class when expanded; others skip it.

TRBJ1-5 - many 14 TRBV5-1 CASSPTGTSQPQHF TGCGCCAGCAGCCCGACAGGCACAAGTCAGCCCCAGCATTTT
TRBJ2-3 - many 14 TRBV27 CASSSTSMADTQYF TGTGCCAGCAGCTCAACTAGTATGGCGGATACGCAGTATTTT
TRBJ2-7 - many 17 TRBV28 CASSRLLGDTEGYEQYF TGTGCCAGCAGTCGCCTGCTCGGGGACACGGAAGGTTACGAGCAGTACTTC
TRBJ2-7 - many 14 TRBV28 CASRPTGLPYEQYF TGTGCCAGCAGGCCTACAGGGCTCCCCTACGAGCAGTACTTC
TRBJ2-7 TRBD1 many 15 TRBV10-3 CAISASTGTAYEQYF TGTGCCATCAGCGCCTCCACCGGGACAGCCTACGAGCAGTACTTC
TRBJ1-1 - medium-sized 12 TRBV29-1 CSVDRGGTEAFF TGCAGCGTTGATAGGGGAGGGACTGAAGCTTTCTTT
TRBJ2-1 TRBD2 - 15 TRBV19 CASSLGTSAYNEQFF TGTGCCAGTAGTTTGGGGACTAGCGCTTACAATGAGCAGTTCTTC
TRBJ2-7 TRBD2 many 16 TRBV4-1 CASSQSGTSGPRGQYF TGCGCCAGCAGCCAATCCGGGACTAGCGGCCCCCGGGGGCAGTACTTC
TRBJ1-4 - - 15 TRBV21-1 CASSNRDLHREKLFF TGTGCCAGCAGCAACCGGGACCTCCACCGTGAAAAACTGTTTTTT
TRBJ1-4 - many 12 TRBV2 CASSVGYEKLFF TGTGCCAGCAGTGTGGGGTATGAAAAACTGTTTTTT
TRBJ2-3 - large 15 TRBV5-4 CASSLAHTSTDTQYF TGTGCCAGCAGCTTGGCACATACTAGCACAGATACGCAGTATTTT
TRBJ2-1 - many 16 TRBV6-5 CASPPPGTQYYNEQFF TGTGCCAGCCCCCCGCCCGGGACTCAGTATTACAATGAGCAGTTCTTC
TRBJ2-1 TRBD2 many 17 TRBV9 CASSVAPGLAGAGEQFF TGTGCCAGCAGCGTAGCCCCAGGACTAGCGGGAGCTGGAGAGCAGTTCTTC
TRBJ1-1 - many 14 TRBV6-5 CASSIGQKRTEAFF TGTGCCAGCAGTATCGGACAGAAACGCACTGAAGCTTTCTTT
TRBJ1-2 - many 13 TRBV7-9 CASSPGQLYGYTF TGTGCCAGCAGCCCAGGACAGCTGTATGGCTACACCTTC
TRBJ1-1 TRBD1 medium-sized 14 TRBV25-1 CASMRTGGGTEAFF TGTGCCAGCATGAGAACAGGGGGGGGGACTGAAGCTTTCTTT
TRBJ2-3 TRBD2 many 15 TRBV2 CASSSAGGVTDTQYF TGTGCCAGCAGTTCAGCGGGGGGCGTCACAGATACGCAGTATTTT
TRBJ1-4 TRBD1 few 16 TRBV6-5 CASSRDSRLVGEKLFF TGTGCCAGCAGCCGGGACAGTCGCTTAGTTGGTGAAAAACTGTTTTTT
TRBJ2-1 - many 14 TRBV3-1 CASSQEGHYNEQFF TGTGCCAGCAGCCAAGAAGGACACTACAATGAGCAGTTCTTC
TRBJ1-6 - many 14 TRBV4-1 CASSQDPGDSPLHF TGCGCCAGCAGCCAAGATCCGGGGGACTCACCCCTCCACTTT
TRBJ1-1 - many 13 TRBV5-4 CASSLRQNTEAFF TGTGCCAGCAGCTTAAGGCAGAACACTGAAGCTTTCTTT
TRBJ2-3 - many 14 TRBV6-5 CASSYRQGLDTQYF TGTGCCAGCAGTTATCGGCAGGGGCTAGATACGCAGTATTTT
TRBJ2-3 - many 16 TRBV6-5 CASSPGGAYNTDTQYF TGTGCCAGCAGCCCCGGAGGCGCATACAACACAGATACGCAGTATTTT
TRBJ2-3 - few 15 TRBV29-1 CSVEDRTRGADTQYF TGCAGCGTTGAAGATAGGACAAGGGGAGCAGATACGCAGTATTTT